These T cell receptor beta chains were read from a single sample in a study of blood T cell repertoires in COVID-19. Libraries were prepared by immunoSEQ multiplex PCR; TCRdb keeps only in-frame clonotypes and omits some of them. The sample records 200,000 to 300,000 clones, approximately 90% being singletons. Sequenced material: peripheral blood. The receptors were sampled from a woman aged 40-49 years with acute or convalescent COVID-19. The conserved cysteine and the conserved F or W are not part of the CDR3 here. Expanded clones get a size class; other rows say once, few or many, or leave the size out.

CDR3 protein,V gene,J gene,clone size
ASSVGVNSQETQY,TRBV9,TRBJ2-5,.
ASSPQGIDRAYGYT,TRBV3-1/TRBV3-2,TRBJ1-2,once
ACSSASQAGAF,TRBV30,TRBJ1-1,once
ASSYSRGFYNEQF,TRBV6-5,TRBJ2-1,.
ASSGGGTNTGELF,TRBV6-4,TRBJ2-2,.
ASSELQGSPWGYT,TRBV2,TRBJ1-2,.
ASSLYGSRQGRLDTQY,TRBV5-1,TRBJ2-3,.
ASSYSAGMSFGELF,TRBV6-2/TRBV6-3,TRBJ2-2,once
AWNTKNSLGRYGYT,TRBV30,TRBJ1-2,.
ASSTGQPRETQY,TRBV5-1,TRBJ2-5,.
ASSQDMRVEKLF,TRBV3-1/TRBV3-2,TRBJ1-4,.
ANTHPGLRVSNEQF,TRBV5-1,TRBJ2-1,.
AWRATGTGGNQPQH,TRBV30,TRBJ1-5,.
ASSGGQGAHTGELF,TRBV5-1,TRBJ2-2,.
ASSLRVRGGGSPYNEQF,TRBV11-2,TRBJ2-1,.
ASNRGQGCTDTQY,TRBV21-1,TRBJ2-3,.
ASSGDSYGYT,TRBV6-5,TRBJ1-2,.
ASSLVVSGGAYEQF,TRBV11-2,TRBJ2-1,.
ATSDPLGGSSYNEQF,TRBV24-1,TRBJ2-1,.
ASSFAVGELF,TRBV12-3/TRBV12-4,TRBJ2-2,.
ASSPPGTGEETQY,TRBV3-1/TRBV3-2,TRBJ2-5,.
ASREGTGSYGYT,TRBV4-1,TRBJ1-2,.
ASSLGLGAGYGYT,TRBV7-2,TRBJ1-2,.